A selection of T cell receptor beta chains follows, all from one sample in a study of T-cell memory formation after mild COVID-19. TCRdb reanalysed the 5' RACE reads using MiXCR and keeps one entry per CDR3 protein. The data show 400,000 to 500,000 distinct CDR3 sequences, with less than 25% seen just once and roughly 9.7% held by the top ten. The sequencing input was PBMCs or a T cell subset sorted from them (not recorded which). The receptors come from an adult woman who had mild COVID-19 (a few samples of this study predate the infection). Cell type and time point are not known. The CDR3 runs from the conserved cysteine through the conserved F or W. The D gene is left open where the match is weak. The size entry is marked missing in some rows and otherwise reads once, few, many or a size class.

cdr3_aa	cdr3_nt	clone_size	j_call	d_call	v_call
CASKEAGVTYEQYF	TGTGCCAGCAAGGAGGCGGGAGTCACCTACGAGCAGTACTTC	few	TRBJ2-7	TRBD2	TRBV12-3/TRBV12-4
CASSLGPAQETQYF	TGCGCCAGCAGCTTGGGGCCGGCCCAAGAGACCCAGTACTTC	many	TRBJ2-5	NA	TRBV5-1
CASSLGLPNRETQYF	TGTGCCAGCAGCTTAGGCCTCCCCAATCGAGAGACCCAGTACTTC	NA	TRBJ2-5	NA	TRBV7-2
CATSKGQVALNEQFF	TGTGCCACCAGCAAAGGACAGGTGGCGCTCAATGAGCAGTTCTTC	few	TRBJ2-1	TRBD1	TRBV15
CASSQIPGEQYF	TGTGCCAGCAGTCAAATCCCCGGCGAGCAGTACTTC	NA	TRBJ2-7	NA	TRBV12-3/TRBV12-4
CAGQGDTEAFF	TGTGCTGGGCAGGGGGACACTGAAGCTTTCTTT	few	TRBJ1-1	TRBD1	TRBV2
CASSHTGETFNNEQFF	TGTGCCAGCAGCCATACGGGAGAAACGTTTAACAATGAGCAGTTCTTC	few	TRBJ2-1	NA	TRBV3-1
CASSFGQGNYEQYF	TGTGCCAGCAGCTTTGGACAGGGGAACTACGAGCAGTACTTC	many	TRBJ2-7	TRBD1	TRBV7-2
CSVEGATSGITSYNEQFF	TGCAGCGTTGAAGGCGCGACTAGCGGGATAACGTCCTACAATGAGCAGTTCTTC	NA	TRBJ2-1	TRBD2	TRBV29-1
CASSDLPGREAFF	TGTGCCAGCAGTGACCTCCCGGGACGGGAAGCTTTCTTT	NA	TRBJ1-1	NA	TRBV6-4
CSVRKVAGSSGANVLTF	TGCAGCGTTAGAAAGGTTGCGGGGAGCTCTGGGGCCAACGTCCTGACTTTC	few	TRBJ2-6	NA	TRBV29-1
CASSPGQGDNYNEQFF	TGCGCCAGCAGCCCGGGACAGGGGGACAACTACAATGAGCAGTTCTTC	NA	TRBJ2-1	TRBD1	TRBV5-1
CATSSAGLGNTIYF	TGTGCCACCAGCAGCGCAGGGCTGGGAAACACCATATATTTT	NA	TRBJ1-3	NA	TRBV15
CATSEGLAGRDTQYF	TGTGCCACCAGTGAAGGACTAGCGGGCAGGGATACGCAGTATTTT	NA	TRBJ2-3	TRBD2	TRBV24-1
CASSPGQPPEKLFF	TGTGCCAGCTCACCGGGGCAGCCACCAGAAAAACTGTTTTTT	few	TRBJ1-4	NA	TRBV18
CASSPNLRQRGKNEQFF	TGTGCCAGCAGCCCAAACCTCAGGCAGCGGGGTAAAAATGAGCAGTTCTTC	few	TRBJ2-1	TRBD2	TRBV11-2
CASSRTPGTPPANEQFF	TGCGCCAGCAGCCGAACTCCCGGGACCCCACCGGCCAATGAGCAGTTCTTC	few	TRBJ2-1	NA	TRBV5-1
CASSKARGRGTEAFF	TGTGCCAGCAGCAAGGCGAGGGGGCGGGGGACTGAAGCTTTCTTT	few	TRBJ1-1	NA	TRBV21-1
CASSSKRGGAYNEQFF	TGTGCCAGCAGCAGTAAGCGGGGGGGCGCCTACAATGAGCAGTTCTTC	NA	TRBJ2-1	NA	TRBV21-1
CASSPPRDGTYEQYF	TGTGCCAGCTCACCACCCCGGGACGGAACCTACGAGCAGTACTTC	few	TRBJ2-7	NA	TRBV18